What follows are 17 T cell receptor beta chains derived from one specimen sequenced in a study of blood T cell repertoires in COVID-19. TCRdb's copy holds only in-frame clones and misses some; the assay was immunoSEQ multiplex PCR. The sample contains 100,000 to 150,000 clones, about 94% of which appear only once. Sequences were obtained from peripheral blood. All receptors derive from a man in his forties or fifties with COVID-19, enrolled during active disease.

The chain employs TRBV9 and TRBJ2-1; 7 bases map to TRBD2. With V trimmed by 0 bases and J by 12 bases, 9 bases remained unmatched. The CDR3 covers 14 residues. Germline CDR1 reads SGDLS; CDR2 reads YYNGEE. CDR3 sequence: CASSVDWAGEVQFF. The CDR3 bases are TGTGCCAGCAGCGTAGACTGGGCGGGAGAGGTGCAGTTCTTC. The full variable domain, with the rest looked up from reference TRBV9 and TRBJ2-1, is DSGVTQTPKHLITATGQRVTLRCSPRSGDLSVYWYQQSLDQGLQFLIQYYNGEERAKGNILERFSAQQFPDLHSELNLSSLELGDSALYFCASSVDWAGEVQFFGPGTRLTVL.

This chain connects TRBV6-5 to TRBJ2-2; 11 nucleotides agree with TRBD2. J was trimmed by 5 bases and V by 6 bases; bases with no gene match: 5. Germline V gene lookup returns CDR1 MNHEY and CDR2 SVGAGI. The CDR3 sequence is 15 residues long. CDR3 in amino acids: CASSFSGRATGELFF. The CDR3 DNA is TGTGCCAGCAGCTTTAGCGGGAGGGCGACCGGGGAGCTGTTTTTT.

This clone has only a few counts. The V and J genes are TRBV21-1 and TRBJ2-3; the table's D gene call, TRBD2, was not cross checked with the DNA. TRBV21-1 is annotated as a pseudogene. This CDR3 comprises 12 residues. The CDR3 spells CASSKVSDTQYF. The CDR3 coding sequence is TGTGCCAGCAGCAAAGTATCAGATACGCAGTATTTT.

The gene calls are TRBV5-1 and TRBJ2-1, with 10 bases fitting TRBD2. The germline V gene encodes CDR1 SGHRS and CDR2 YFSETQ. J was trimmed by 5 bases and V by 2 bases; bases with no gene match: 4. This CDR3 contains 15 residues. CDR3 DNA: TGCGCCAGCAGCTTACGAGCGGGAGGGAACAATGAGCAGTTCTTC. Translated, it gives CASSLRAGGNNEQFF.

This chain joins TRBV7-3 and TRBJ2-3, with D tentatively TRBD2 (5 bases). The germline gives CDR1 SGHTA, CDR2 FQGTGA. The CDR3 covers 15 residues. V shed 1 base and J shed 4 bases, with 12 bases lying between them. The DNA for the CDR3 is TGTGCCAGCAGCTTAAATGCCGGGATTGCAGATACGCAGTATTTT. It specifies CASSLNAGIADTQYF.

The gene calls are TRBV19 and TRBJ2-5; TRBD2 is a possible D gene (5 bases). This CDR3 comprises 14 residues. The ends were cut back, 5 bases at V and 5 bases at J, with 15 bases in the middle. In germline, CDR1 is LNHDA, CDR2 SQIVND (reference sequence). The CDR3 nucleotides read TGTGCCAGTAGTGCCTTTGGTGAGGGTGAGACCCAGTACTTC. Protein: CASSAFGEGETQYF.

The J gene is TRBJ1-1, the V gene TRBV29-1, with D tentatively TRBD1 (5 bases). Trimming took 5 bases from V and 0 from J, leaving 13 bases between them. The CDR3 sequence is 14 residues long. Germline V gene data show CDR1 as SQVTM and CDR2 as ANQGSEA. CDR3 loop: CSVTGVRMNTEAFF. DNA of the CDR3: TGCAGCGTTACGGGGGTCAGGATGAACACTGAAGCTTTCTTT.

This chain links TRBV18 with TRBJ2-7; 7 positions agree with TRBD2. Trimming at V came to 4 bases and at J to 6 bases, leaving 9 bases not matched to a gene. Germline-derived CDR1 and CDR2 are KGHSH and LQKENI. This CDR3 comprises 14 residues. The chain's CDR3 is CASSRQAGVGEQYF. The CDR3 coding sequence is TGTGCCAGCTCACGCCAGGCGGGGGTCGGCGAGCAGTACTTC.

This chain links TRBV14 with TRBJ2-3; TRBD2 aligns across 10 bases. Germline CDR1 is SGHDN and CDR2 is FVKESK. After removal of 1 base from V and 2 bases from J, the junction contained 3 bases not matched to a gene. This CDR3 has 16 residues. The CDR3 nucleotides are TGTGCCAGCAGCCAAGGGCTAGCGGGAGCCACAGATACGCAGTATTTT. Translation gives CASSQGLAGATDTQYF.

V and J are TRBV6-2 or TRBV6-3 and TRBJ2-7; D perhaps matches TRBD2 (6 bases). V gave up 2 bases and J gave up 3 bases, with 11 bases separating them. Per germline, CDR1 MNHEY and CDR2 SVGEGT. This CDR3 is 14 amino acids long. In nucleotides, the CDR3 is TGTGCCAGCAGTTACGACCAGGGAGGCTACGAGCAGTACTTC. It is translated as CASSYDQGGYEQYF.

The genes are TRBV25-1 and TRBJ1-2; the D gene is possibly TRBD1 (5 bases). The V gene lost 2 bases and the J gene lost 2 bases, with 9 bases spanning the gap. Germline CDR1 is MGHDK and CDR2 is SYGVNS. CDR3 length equals 14 residues. CDR3 residues: CASSEGAGNYGYTF. The CDR3 region has the DNA TGTGCCAGCAGTGAAGGGGCAGGCAACTATGGCTACACCTTC.

This rearrangement joins TRBV28 to TRBJ2-1, with D perhaps TRBD1 (6 bases). The V gene's germline CDR1 is MDHEN and CDR2 SYDVKM. V gave up 4 bases and J gave up 0 bases, with 10 bases separating them. This CDR3 has 15 amino acids. CDR3 sequence reads: CASSSDRSSYNEQFF. In DNA, the CDR3 is TGTGCCAGCAGTTCCGACAGGAGCTCCTACAATGAGCAGTTCTTC.

CDR3 sequence reads: CASSAGLENTEAFF. CDR3 sequence (DNA): TGTGCCAGCAGCGCCGGACTGGAAAACACTGAAGCTTTCTTT. J is TRBJ1-1 and V is TRBV9; D gene unclear. Germline lookup yields CDR1 SGDLS and CDR2 YYNGEE. Trimming removed 3 bases at V and 2 bases at J, with 11 bases between. The CDR3 covers 14 residues.

The chain recombines TRBV5-4 with TRBJ2-1; TRBD2 matches at 15 bases. There are 15 residues in the CDR3. With 7 bases clipped from V and 5 bases from J, the junction kept 4 bases outside the gene matches. Germline values: CDR1 SGHNT, CDR2 YYREEE (reference sequence). CDR3 loop: CASSGLAGGDNEQFF. CDR3 nucleotide sequence: TGTGCCAGCTCCGGACTAGCGGGAGGGGACAATGAGCAGTTCTTC. The variable domain in full, with the rest retrieved from reference TRBV5-4 and TRBJ2-1, is ETGVTQSPTHLIKTRGQQVTLRCSSQSGHNTVSWYQQALGQGPQFIFQYYREEENGRGNFPPRFSGLQFPNYSSELNVNALELDDSALYLCASSGLAGGDNEQFFGPGTRLTVL.

This chain connects TRBV14 to TRBJ2-3, with 7 bases that match TRBD2. V was clipped by 6 bases and J by 3 bases; unmatched bases: 6. The CDR3 runs 14 residues. Per the germline V gene, CDR1 is SGHDN and CDR2 is FVKESK. Written as DNA, the CDR3 is TGTGCCAGCAGTGGGACTACCCCTACAGATACGCAGTATTTT. Protein product: CASSGTTPTDTQYF.

This chain uses TRBV5-1 with TRBJ2-7; 8 positions agree with TRBD1. The CDR3 is 14 amino acids. J was trimmed by 7 bases and V by 0 bases; bases with no gene match: 6. Germline-derived CDR1 and CDR2 are SGHRS and YFSETQ. The CDR3 reads CASSLVGQGQEQYF. As DNA, the CDR3 is TGCGCCAGCAGCTTGGTAGGACAGGGACAAGAGCAGTACTTC. The entire variable domain, with the rest obtained from reference TRBV5-1 and TRBJ2-7, is as follows: KAGVTQTPRYLIKTRGQQVTLSCSPISGHRSVSWYQQTPGQGLQFLFEYFSETQRNKGNFPGRFSGRQFSNSRSEMNVSTLELGDSALYLCASSLVGQGQEQYFGPGTRLTVT.

This chain connects TRBV6-6 to TRBJ1-4, with D hard to call. The CDR3 spans 14 residues. The V end was cut by 0 bases, the J end by 6 bases, with 8 bases between. CDR1 and CDR2 from the germline V gene are MNHNY and SVGAGI (reference sequence). DNA for the CDR3: TGTGCCAGCAGTTACTCGCGGATAGATGAAAAACTGTTTTTT. It is translated as CASSYSRIDEKLFF.